This T cell receptor (beta chain) was sequenced during a study of T cell responses to AZD1222 COVID-19 vaccine. Measured with immunoSEQ multiplex PCR; TCRdb has only the in-frame clones, and not every one. The table has under 80,000 clones, approximately 88% seen once. CDR1 and CDR2 from the germline V gene are SGHRS and YFSETQ. V was cut by 4 bases and J by 7 bases, with 15 bases left in between. This CDR3 is built from 15 residues. To note about this clone: As yet, its antigen is unknown.

Study observations and caveats: Most donors were white British, females outnumbered males, and clonal diversity was possibly underestimated.

This sequence originates from an adult in good health. This sequence joins TRBV5-1 and TRBJ1-6; no firm D call. Sequenced here: peripheral blood, sampled on day 0 of AZD1222 vaccination. The CDR3 sequence is CASSPDVLGNSPLHF. CDR3 bases: TGCGCCAGCAGCCCCGACGTACTTGGGAATTCACCCCTCCACTTT.